A single T cell receptor beta chain is shown here with its context. The specificity of this receptor is unknown. Per-base quality was not reported, and no clone a single base away is much larger than it. For CDR1 and CDR2, the germline V gene lists SNHLY and FYNNEI. Trimming at the junction amounts to 8 bases on V and 5 bases on J, and the germline ends lie 18 bases apart. The CDR3 runs 14 amino acids, cysteine and phenylalanine included. Only the CDR3 DNA stays, 42 bases, in frame from base 1. The time point label, as the study defines it: baseline before first vaccination. Vaccinee samples came from UK trials COV001 and COV002, including a single-blind randomized controlled phase 2/3 trial of AZD1222 (ChAdOx1 nCoV-19) in healthy adults. For TCRbeta chain sequencing, PBMC samples were collected from trial participants at day 0 and at day 28 after the second dose. This sample stems from a study of T cell responses to AZD1222 COVID-19 vaccine (dated by TCRdb to the early 2020s). In terms of the full investigation: AZD1222 recipients given second doses at about 4 weeks or at about 12 weeks were pooled, since spike-specific TCR depth and breadth were not found to differ between the two schedules. A total of around 240 trial participants underwent TCR sequencing, of whom 200 to 220 had received two doses of AZD1222 and around 25 had received two doses of the MenACWY control vaccine. Trial participants were enrolled into age subgroups of 18-55, 56-69 and 70-plus years, which contained approximately 150, 28 and 58 TCR-sequenced participants, respectively.

The CDR3 regions of human TCRbeta chains were analyzed by immunosequencing. On the authors' methods: TCRs in the repertoires were matched against a reference library of SARS-CoV-2-specific TCRs that had been generated with the MIRA antigen-specificity platform. Breadth was defined as the fraction of unique TCRs that were SARS-CoV-2-associated, and depth was defined as the fraction of total T cells that were SARS-CoV-2-associated. Using the MIRA data, each spike-specific TCR was mapped to the spike region that the TCR reacts to and placed in a CD4 or CD8 class. Log10-transformed breadth and depth values were compared by one-way ANOVA with Sidak's multiple comparisons tests. Sourced from immuneACCESS, this table was stored by TCRdb with only in-frame sequences that have V and J called. A share of the clones is absent; for the studies checked, an unresolved V gene accounts for under half, and the remainder has no known explanation. The DNA was the basis for D and trimming; V, J and clone size are from that table. The sample data list about 97,000 clones, and approximately 90% of these were observed just once. Jointly, the top ten make up roughly 2.8% of the sample.

The research as a whole found: Conclusions about previously exposed vaccinees are limited because only five to seven AZD1222 recipients were SARS-CoV-2 seropositive at baseline. The vaccine-associated CD4 TCRs covered the entire spike protein, and the dominant responses fell in regions 160-218 and 743-854. The 56-69-year group was small, and its depth increase did not reach significance, likely because of low power. Reportedly, close to half of the unique spike-specific TCRs recognized epitopes lying outside the regions that are mutated in the B.1.351 and B.1.1.7 variants. Spike-specific TCR breadth and depth rose significantly after two AZD1222 doses compared with day 0 and with MenACWY recipients. Most participants were white British and females outnumbered males, and the authors suggested that clonal diversity may have been underestimated. Because no day 14 peak-response samples were available, the repertoires could be characterized only after the peak T cell response.

This receptor was taken from an adult in good health. The sample was peripheral blood, taken on day 0 of AZD1222 vaccination. The rearrangement joined TRBV2 to TRBJ2-5, and possibly TRBD2, on 5 matching bases. The sequenced DNA: TGTGCCAGCTTCTTCGAGCCGGGATGGGAGACCCAGTACTTC. It encodes CASFFEPGWETQYF.